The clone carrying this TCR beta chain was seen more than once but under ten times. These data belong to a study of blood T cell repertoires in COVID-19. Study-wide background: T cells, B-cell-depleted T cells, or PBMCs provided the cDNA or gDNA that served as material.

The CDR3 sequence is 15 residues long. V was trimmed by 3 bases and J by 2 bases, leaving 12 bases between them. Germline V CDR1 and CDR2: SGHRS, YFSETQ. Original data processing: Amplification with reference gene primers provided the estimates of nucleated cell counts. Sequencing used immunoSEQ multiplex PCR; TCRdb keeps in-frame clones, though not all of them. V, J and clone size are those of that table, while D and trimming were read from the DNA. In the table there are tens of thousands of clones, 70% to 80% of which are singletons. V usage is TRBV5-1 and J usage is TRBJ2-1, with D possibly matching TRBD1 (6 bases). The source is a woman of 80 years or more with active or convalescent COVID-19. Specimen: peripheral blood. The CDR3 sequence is CASSSLWTAYNEQFF. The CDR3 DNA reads TGCGCCAGCAGCTCGCTCTGGACAGCCTACAATGAGCAGTTCTTC.